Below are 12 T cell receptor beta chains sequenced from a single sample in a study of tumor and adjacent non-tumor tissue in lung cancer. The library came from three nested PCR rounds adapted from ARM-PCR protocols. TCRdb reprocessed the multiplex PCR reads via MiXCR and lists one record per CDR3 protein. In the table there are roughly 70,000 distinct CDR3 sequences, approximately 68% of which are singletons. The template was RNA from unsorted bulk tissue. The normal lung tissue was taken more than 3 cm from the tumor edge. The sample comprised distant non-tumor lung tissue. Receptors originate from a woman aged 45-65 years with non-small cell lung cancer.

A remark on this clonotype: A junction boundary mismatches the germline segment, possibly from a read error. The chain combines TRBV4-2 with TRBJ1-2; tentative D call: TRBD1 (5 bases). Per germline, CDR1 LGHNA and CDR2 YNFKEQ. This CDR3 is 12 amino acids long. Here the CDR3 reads CDSSQHSYGYSF. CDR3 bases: TGCGACAGCAGCCAACACAGCTATGGCTACAGCTTC.

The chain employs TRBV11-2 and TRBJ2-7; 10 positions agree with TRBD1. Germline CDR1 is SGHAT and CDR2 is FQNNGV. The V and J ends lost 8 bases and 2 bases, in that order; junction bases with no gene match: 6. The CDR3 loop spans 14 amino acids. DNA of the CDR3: TGTGCCAGCTTCGGGACAGGGGTTACCTACGAGCAGTACTTC. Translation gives CASFGTGVTYEQYF.

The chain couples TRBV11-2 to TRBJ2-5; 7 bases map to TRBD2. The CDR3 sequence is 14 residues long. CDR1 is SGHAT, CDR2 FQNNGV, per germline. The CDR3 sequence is CDGSRERGQETQYF. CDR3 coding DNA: TGTGACGGCAGCCGGGAGCGGGGTCAAGAGACCCAGTACTTC. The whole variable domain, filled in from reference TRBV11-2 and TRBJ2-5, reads EAGVAQSPRYKIIEKRQSVAFWCNPISGHATLYWYQQILGQGPKLLIQFQNNGVVDDSQLPKDRFSAERLKGVDSTLKIQPAKLEDSAVYLCDGSRERGQETQYFGPGTRLLVL.

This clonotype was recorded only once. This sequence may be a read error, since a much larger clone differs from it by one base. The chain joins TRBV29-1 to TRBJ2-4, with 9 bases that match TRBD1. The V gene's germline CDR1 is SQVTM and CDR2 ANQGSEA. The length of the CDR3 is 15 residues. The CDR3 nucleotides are TGCAGCGTACAACGATCGGGACAGGGAGGTGGGATTCGGTACTTC. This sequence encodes CSVQRSGQGGGIRYF.

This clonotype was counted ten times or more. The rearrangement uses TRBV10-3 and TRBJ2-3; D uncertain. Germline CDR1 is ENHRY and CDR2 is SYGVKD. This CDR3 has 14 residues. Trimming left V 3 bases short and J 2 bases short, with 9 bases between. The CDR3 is CAISEGDTTDTQYF. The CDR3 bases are TGTGCCATCAGTGAAGGTGACACCACAGATACGCAGTATTTT.

The CDR3 loop reads CASCDRAPRQNYEQYF. The CDR3 region has the DNA TGTGCCAGCTGTGACCGCGCACCGAGACAAAACTACGAGCAGTACTTC. This chain connects TRBV6-2 or TRBV6-3 to TRBJ2-7, with D unclear. From germline, CDR1 is MNHEY and CDR2 SVGEGT. CDR3 size: 16 residues. Trimming left V 8 bases short and J 3 bases short, with 23 bases between.

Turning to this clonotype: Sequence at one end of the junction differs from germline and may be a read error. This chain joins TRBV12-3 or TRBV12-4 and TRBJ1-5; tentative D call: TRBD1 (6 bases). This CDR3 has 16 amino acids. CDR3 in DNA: TGTACCAGCAGTTCAGAAGGGGGTTATGGCAATCAGCCCCAGCATTTT. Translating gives CTSSSEGGYGNQPQHF.

This CDR3 reads CTGSQDWAGGEQYF. CDR3 nucleotide sequence: TGCACCGGCAGCCAAGATTGGGCCGGGGGCGAGCAGTACTTC. The chain uses TRBV4-3 and TRBJ2-7; tentative D call: TRBD2 (6 bases). Germline CDR1 reads LGHNA; CDR2 reads YSLEER. This CDR3 spans 14 amino acids.

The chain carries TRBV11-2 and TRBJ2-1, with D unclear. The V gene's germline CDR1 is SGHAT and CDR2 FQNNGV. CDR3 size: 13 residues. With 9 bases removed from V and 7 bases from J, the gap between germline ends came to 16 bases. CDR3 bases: TGTGCCAGTAACTTAGATCTCGGTAATGAGCAGTTCTTC. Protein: CASNLDLGNEQFF.

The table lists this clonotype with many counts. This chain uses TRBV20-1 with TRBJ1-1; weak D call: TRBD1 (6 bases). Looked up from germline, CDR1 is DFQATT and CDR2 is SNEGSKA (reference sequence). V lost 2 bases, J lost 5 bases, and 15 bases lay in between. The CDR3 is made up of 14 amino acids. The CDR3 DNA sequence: TGCAGTGCTAGATTAACAGGGCTTGGGACTGAAGCTTTCTTT. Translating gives CSARLTGLGTEAFF.

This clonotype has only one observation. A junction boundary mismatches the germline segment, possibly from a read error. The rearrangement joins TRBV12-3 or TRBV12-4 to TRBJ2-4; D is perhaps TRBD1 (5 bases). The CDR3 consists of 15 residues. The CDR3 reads CVSSLGSGAENIQYF. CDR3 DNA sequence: TGTGTCAGCAGTTTAGGCAGTGGGGCCGAAAACATTCAGTACTTC.

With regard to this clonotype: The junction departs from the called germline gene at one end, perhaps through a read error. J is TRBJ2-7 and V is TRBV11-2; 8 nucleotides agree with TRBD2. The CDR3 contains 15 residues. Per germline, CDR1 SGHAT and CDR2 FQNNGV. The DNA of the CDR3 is TGTGCTAGCAGGGACTTGCGGGAGGACACCTACGAGCAGTACTTC. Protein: CASRDLREDTYEQYF.